The sequence of this TCR beta chain was determined in a study of OX40 agonist ivuxolimab in advanced cancers. The data were produced by immunoSEQ multiplex PCR, yet TCRdb's version contains in-frame clones alone and is incomplete. The sample has some 11,000 clones; more than 70% are singletons. The sample in question was CD4+ or CD8+ T cells sorted from blood, obtained in a trial of the OX40 agonist ivuxolimab. This sequence originates from an adult with an advanced solid tumor such as melanoma, head and neck, liver or kidney cancer.

CDR3 DNA sequence: TGCGCCAGCAGCCAAGGTGGGGAGCTGTCCGAGCAGTACTTC. As protein: CASSQGGELSEQYF. The chain has TRBV4-1 and TRBJ2-7, with D maybe TRBD2 (5 bases). Germline-derived CDR1 and CDR2 are MGHRA and YSYEKL. This CDR3 is built from 14 residues. V was pared by 1 base and J by 6 bases, with 13 bases between.